Following are 32 T cell receptor beta chains from one sample sequenced in a study of blood T cell repertoires in COVID-19. Libraries were prepared by immunoSEQ multiplex PCR; TCRdb keeps only in-frame clonotypes and omits some of them. The sample carries some 400,000 clones, around 87% recorded once. Material: peripheral blood. All receptors derive from a woman aged 55-69 years with COVID-19, enrolled during active disease.

The rearrangement uses TRBV7-2 and TRBJ2-1; a weak D match, TRBD2 (6 bases). V was shortened by 5 bases and J by 9 bases, with 14 bases between the two germline ends. The CDR3 is made up of 13 amino acids. CDR1 SGHTA and CDR2 FQGNSA come from the germline V gene. The CDR3 sequence is CASSPWRVLEQFF. The CDR3 DNA reads TGTGCCAGCAGCCCATGGAGGGTCCTTGAGCAGTTCTTC.

This rearrangement joins TRBV18 to TRBJ1-5; D gene ambiguous. The CDR3 is 14 residues long. V was trimmed by 2 bases and J by 6 bases, leaving 11 bases between them. Germline V gene data show CDR1 as KGHSH and CDR2 as LQKENI. In DNA, the CDR3 is TGTGCCAGCTCACCATCCATTGGGCCTCAGCCCCAGCATTTT. Its protein is CASSPSIGPQPQHF.

The rearrangement uses TRBV9 and TRBJ2-3; 8 nucleotides align to TRBD2. Per the germline V gene, CDR1 is SGDLS and CDR2 is YYNGEE. The CDR3 sequence is 16 residues long. Unmatched junction bases numbered 7, after V lost 3 bases and J lost 1 base. CDR3: CASSGRGALGTDTQYF. CDR3 in DNA: TGTGCCAGCAGCGGGCGGGGGGCCCTTGGCACAGATACGCAGTATTTT.

The chain recombines TRBV6-5 with TRBJ2-1; TRBD1 is a possible D gene (5 bases). Germline V gene lookup returns CDR1 MNHEY and CDR2 SVGAGI. V lost 6 bases to trimming and J lost 6 bases, with 9 bases between them. The length of the CDR3 is 12 residues. DNA for the CDR3: TGTGCCAGCAGCGGAAGGGGCAATGAGCAGTTCTTC. It is translated as CASSGRGNEQFF.

This clone was recorded only once. The V gene is TRBV29-1, the J gene TRBJ2-1, with TRBD1 matching over 10 bases. CDR3 length: 14 amino acids. The V segment lost 6 bases and the J segment 3 bases; nucleotides outside the gene matches: 5. CDR1 is SQVTM and CDR2 is ANQGSEA in the germline V gene. The DNA of the CDR3 is TGCAGCGTCGCTGACAGGGGGCTCTACAATGAGCAGTTCTTC. Residues: CSVADRGLYNEQFF.

This clone occurred once. The chain's CDR3 is CAWGGTGLYVEQYF. CDR3 in DNA: TGTGCCTGGGGGGGGACAGGGTTGTATGTCGAGCAGTACTTC. This chain connects TRBV30 to TRBJ2-7; 9 bases align to TRBD1. The germline V gene encodes CDR1 GTSNPN and CDR2 SVGIG (reference sequence). V trimming: 5 bases; J trimming: 6 bases; junction bases outside the gene matches: 11. This CDR3 comprises 14 residues.

The chain combines TRBV15 with TRBJ1-1; a weak D match, TRBD1 (6 bases). The germline V and J ends were trimmed by 0 bases and 3 bases, with 8 bases remaining between them. Germline CDR1 is LNHNV and CDR2 is YYDKDF (reference sequence). The length of the CDR3 is 14 residues. The CDR3 sequence: CATSRDWGHTEAFF. CDR3 bases: TGTGCCACCAGCAGAGATTGGGGGCACACTGAAGCTTTCTTT.

The J gene is TRBJ1-1, the V gene TRBV29-1; no clear D gene. This CDR3 is built from 12 residues. Trimming pared 5 bases from V and 5 bases from J, leaving 12 bases between. Germline-derived CDR1 and CDR2 are SQVTM and ANQGSEA. In DNA, the CDR3 is TGCAGCGTTTTTTTGCCTAAAACTGAAGCTTTCTTT. Translating it yields CSVFLPKTEAFF. The full variable domain, completed using reference TRBV29-1 and TRBJ1-1, is SAVISQKPSRDICQRGTSLTIQCQVDSQVTMMFWYRQQPGQSLTLIATANQGSEATYESGFVIDKFPISRPNLTFSTLTVSNMSPEDSSIYLCSVFLPKTEAFFGQGTRLTVV.

The chain has TRBV13 and TRBJ1-6, with D unclear. The V end was cut by 3 bases, the J end by 7 bases, with 16 bases between. CDR3 length: 16 residues. CDR1 PRHDT and CDR2 FYEKMQ come from the germline V gene (reference sequence). This CDR3 is CASSFRSSIRNSPLHF. In nucleotides, the CDR3 is TGTGCCAGCAGCTTTCGATCATCTATAAGAAATTCACCCCTCCACTTT.

The CDR3 DNA is TGTGCCAGCAGCCAAGCAGGGGACTCTGGGGCCAACGTCCTGACTTTC. It codes for CASSQAGDSGANVLTF. This chain links TRBV3-1 (or the pseudogene TRBV3-2) with TRBJ2-6; possible D gene TRBD1, 6 bases. CDR3 length equals 16 residues. The germline CDR1 and CDR2 sequences are LGHDT and YNNKEL (reference sequence). V was clipped by 1 base and J by 0 bases, with 7 bases between them.

The chain recombines TRBV6-1 with TRBJ2-5, with TRBD1 matching 8 bases. From germline, CDR1 is MNHNS and CDR2 SASEGT. Trimming removed 2 bases from V and 5 bases from J; junction bases left unmatched: 4. The CDR3 is 14 amino acids. The CDR3 loop is CASSEQGASETQYF. CDR3 sequence (DNA): TGTGCCAGCAGTGAACAGGGGGCTTCGGAGACCCAGTACTTC.

This chain connects TRBV23-1 to TRBJ2-7; D is possibly TRBD1 (5 bases). TRBV23-1 is an open reading frame whose function is uncertain. Trimming pared 6 bases from V and 3 bases from J, leaving 15 bases between. This CDR3 is 14 amino acids long. The CDR3 bases are TGCGCCAGCAGCCCGCAGGGCCGCCTCTACGAGCAGTACTTC. Its translation is CASSPQGRLYEQYF.

The rearrangement uses TRBV18 and TRBJ1-2; 11 bases fit TRBD1. Germline V lookup: CDR1 KGHSH, CDR2 LQKENI. The CDR3 spans 15 residues. The trim removed 3 bases at V and 4 bases at J, leaving 4 bases unmatched. The CDR3, as DNA: TGTGCCAGCTCACCGGGGACAGGGGGTACCTATGGCTACACCTTC. It translates to CASSPGTGGTYGYTF.

This sequence joins TRBV5-4 and TRBJ2-7, with 7 bases identical to TRBD1. The CDR3 length is 15 residues. J was trimmed by 0 bases and V by 4 bases; bases with no gene match: 7. Germline values: CDR1 SGHNT, CDR2 YYREEE (reference sequence). The CDR3 loop reads CASSQGGAGSYEQYF. For the CDR3, the DNA is TGTGCCAGCAGCCAAGGGGGCGCGGGCTCCTACGAGCAGTACTTC.

The V call is TRBV18, the J call TRBJ2-3; TRBD2 is a possible D gene (6 bases). In germline, CDR1 is KGHSH, CDR2 LQKENI. Between the trimmed V and J ends, which lost 3 bases and 4 bases, there was a span of 8 bases. This CDR3 spans 13 amino acids. The CDR3 sequence is CASSPGGADTQYF. The CDR3 DNA follows: TGTGCCAGCTCACCGGGGGGAGCAGATACGCAGTATTTT.

The chain couples TRBV6-1 to TRBJ1-5; maybe TRBD1 (6 bases). V lost 2 bases, J lost 7 bases, and 9 bases lay in between. Germline V gene sequence: CDR1 MNHNS, CDR2 SASEGT. This CDR3 has 13 residues. The CDR3 region has the DNA TGTGCCAGCAGTGAACGGGACAACCAGCCCCAGCATTTT. Its translation is CASSERDNQPQHF.

The genes are TRBV9 and TRBJ2-3, with D maybe TRBD1 (6 bases). Germline CDR1 reads SGDLS; CDR2 reads YYNGEE. This CDR3 is 14 amino acids long. The germline V and J ends were trimmed by 2 bases and 6 bases, with 13 bases remaining between them. CDR3: CASSVNRVEDTQYF. The DNA of the CDR3 is TGTGCCAGCAGCGTCAACAGGGTAGAGGATACGCAGTATTTT.

The chain uses TRBV4-1 and TRBJ1-5; TRBD1 agrees at 9 bases. With 3 bases clipped from V and 4 bases from J, the junction kept 4 bases outside the gene matches. Germline V CDR1 and CDR2: MGHRA, YSYEKL. The length of the CDR3 is 15 residues. In nucleotides, the CDR3 is TGCGCCAGCAGCCACCTAGGACAGGGGAATCAGCCCCAGCATTTT. Translated, it gives CASSHLGQGNQPQHF.

With regard to this clone: A junction end diverges from the germline sequence, so it may reflect a read error. The V call is TRBV5-1, the J call TRBJ2-5, with 13 nucleotides matching TRBD2. The CDR3 is made up of 14 amino acids. Germline V gene sequence: CDR1 SGHRS, CDR2 YFSETQ. CDR3 residues: CASSLGPTSGGPHF. CDR3 DNA sequence: TGCGCCAGCAGCCTAGGGCCGACTAGCGGGGGGCCTCACTTC.

The V gene is TRBV6-5, the J gene TRBJ2-3; D perhaps matches TRBD1 (5 bases). The CDR3 runs to 15 residues. V shed 6 bases and J shed 0 bases, with 13 bases lying between them. Germline V gene lookup returns CDR1 MNHEY and CDR2 SVGAGI. The CDR3 spells CASRQGPSSTDTQYF. In DNA, the CDR3 is TGTGCCAGCAGGCAGGGTCCCTCTAGCACAGATACGCAGTATTTT.

This clone is a singleton in its sample. V usage is TRBV7-8 and J usage is TRBJ2-5; tentatively, D is TRBD1 (5 bases). Germline lookup yields CDR1 SGHVS and CDR2 FQNEAQ. The CDR3 loop spans 15 amino acids. V was trimmed by 1 base and J by 1 base, leaving 10 bases between them. The chain's CDR3 is CASSLVSGIQETQYF. For the CDR3, the DNA is TGTGCCAGCAGCTTAGTCTCAGGGATCCAAGAGACCCAGTACTTC.

The V and J genes are TRBV2 and TRBJ1-4; D perhaps matches TRBD1 (5 bases). This CDR3 is built from 15 residues. Per the germline V gene, CDR1 is SNHLY and CDR2 is FYNNEI. The V end lost 3 bases, the J end lost 3 bases, and 11 bases lay between the germline ends. For the CDR3, the DNA is TGTGCCAGCAGTGACCAAGGGGTTTCTAATGAAAAACTGTTTTTT. It is translated as CASSDQGVSNEKLFF.

This clone was seen only once. V is TRBV30 and J is TRBJ1-1, with D tentatively TRBD1 (5 bases). The germline V gene encodes CDR1 GTSNPN and CDR2 SVGIG (reference sequence). The length of the CDR3 is 15 residues. Trimming removed 7 bases from V and 6 bases from J, with 24 bases in between. This chain's CDR3 is CAYKLNRGPRAEAFF. The CDR3 bases are TGTGCCTACAAGCTTAATAGGGGCCCACGGGCTGAAGCTTTCTTT.

The V and J genes are TRBV10-3 and TRBJ1-5, with D perhaps TRBD1 (5 bases). Germline CDR1 reads ENHRY; CDR2 reads SYGVKD. The CDR3 runs to 13 residues. V lost 4 bases and J 5 bases, leaving 9 bases between the germline ends. The CDR3 nucleotides are TGTGCCATCAGTGGACAGCATGATCAGCCCCAGCATTTT. As protein: CAISGQHDQPQHF.

This chain connects TRBV29-1 to TRBJ1-3; 9 positions agree with TRBD1. V lost 0 bases and J lost 4; bases outside the gene matches: 7. Per the germline V gene, CDR1 is SQVTM and CDR2 is ANQGSEA. CDR3 length equals 16 residues. The CDR3 reads CSVEERGTGSGNTIYF. The CDR3 DNA follows: TGCAGCGTTGAAGAAAGGGGGACAGGGTCGGGAAACACCATATATTTT. Combining the CDR3 with reference TRBV29-1 and TRBJ1-3 gives the whole variable domain SAVISQKPSRDICQRGTSLTIQCQVDSQVTMMFWYRQQPGQSLTLIATANQGSEATYESGFVIDKFPISRPNLTFSTLTVSNMSPEDSSIYLCSVEERGTGSGNTIYFGEGSWLTVV.

The CDR3 nucleotides are TGTGCCAGCAGGACGGACAGGGGCGGTAATTCACCCCTCCACTTT. Amino acids: CASRTDRGGNSPLHF. This chain links TRBV6-5 with TRBJ1-6; TRBD1 matches at 9 bases. This CDR3 region has 15 residues. Germline CDR1 reads MNHEY; CDR2 reads SVGAGI. Trimming at V came to 6 bases and at J to 6 bases, leaving 6 bases not matched to a gene.

The rearrangement joins TRBV9 to TRBJ2-6, with D hard to call. V lost 0 bases to trimming and J lost 0 bases, with 4 bases between them. Germline CDR1 and CDR2: SGDLS and YYNGEE. This CDR3 has 15 residues. The CDR3 sequence: CASSVGSSGANVLTF. The CDR3 nucleotides read TGTGCCAGCAGCGTAGGCAGCTCTGGGGCCAACGTCCTGACTTTC. The full variable domain, rest sourced from reference TRBV9 and TRBJ2-6, is DSGVTQTPKHLITATGQRVTLRCSPRSGDLSVYWYQQSLDQGLQFLIQYYNGEERAKGNILERFSAQQFPDLHSELNLSSLELGDSALYFCASSVGSSGANVLTFGAGSRLTVL.

V gene TRBV6-5 combines with J gene TRBJ1-2, with a weak D call TRBD1 (6 bases). The V end lost 6 bases, the J end lost 6 bases, and 14 bases lay between the germline ends. The CDR3 runs 13 residues. CDR1 MNHEY and CDR2 SVGAGI come from the germline V gene. The CDR3 DNA reads TGTGCCAGCAGCCGACAGGAGGAGAATGGCTACACCTTC. It yields the protein CASSRQEENGYTF.

V and J are TRBV5-6 and TRBJ1-2; 8 bases fit TRBD1. The germline V gene encodes CDR1 SGHDT and CDR2 YYEEEE. V was pared by 4 bases and J by 8 bases, with 7 bases of the junction left unmatched. This CDR3 is 13 amino acids long. The CDR3 coding sequence is TGTGCCAGCAGCCTGTCGCGACAGGGGGGCTACACCTTC. The encoded protein is CASSLSRQGGYTF.

This sequence joins TRBV18 and TRBJ2-3, with unresolved D. This CDR3 is built from 14 residues. Germline values: CDR1 KGHSH, CDR2 LQKENI. V lost 2 bases, J lost 3 bases, and 9 bases lay in between. In nucleotides, the CDR3 is TGTGCCAGCTCACCAGACATTCGAACAGATACGCAGTATTTT. It codes for CASSPDIRTDTQYF.

This clone was seen more than once but under ten times. This chain connects TRBV7-9 to TRBJ2-4, with D possibly being TRBD1 (6 bases). The V end was cut by 4 bases, the J end by 8 bases, with 21 bases between. The germline V gene has CDR1 SEHNR and CDR2 FQNEAQ (reference sequence). The CDR3 spans 16 residues. CDR3 sequence reads: CASSYPQGPNAHIQYF. The CDR3 region has the DNA TGTGCCAGCAGCTACCCACAGGGCCCCAATGCGCACATTCAGTACTTC.

This clone is a singleton in its sample. V usage is TRBV11-1 and J usage is TRBJ2-3; TRBD2 might be the D (5 bases). Germline CDR1 reads SGHAT; CDR2 reads FQDESV (reference sequence). Trimming pared 5 bases from V and 4 bases from J, leaving 10 bases between. The CDR3 runs 13 residues. The CDR3 sequence is CASSPGLPDTQYF. The CDR3, as DNA: TGTGCCAGCAGCCCAGGACTTCCAGATACGCAGTATTTT.